These 9 T cell receptor beta chains were all obtained from the same sample, sequenced in a study of cytomegalovirus exposure and HLA in healthy donors. Researchers ran the PCR with 60 Vbeta and 13 Jbeta primers. Using immunoSEQ multiplex PCR, the repertoire was profiled, and TCRdb retains in-frame clones only, with some absent. The repertoire holds about 120,000 clones, with approximately 80% as singletons. The sample taken for sequencing was PBMCs. These receptors came from a man aged 50-60 years in good health and CMV-seropositive.

This clone was found a few times. The genes are TRBV5-6 and TRBJ1-6; TRBD1 is a possible D gene (5 bases). Trimming took off 7 bases at V and 7 bases at J, with 9 bases between the two ends. CDR3 length: 12 residues. Looked up from germline, CDR1 is SGHDT and CDR2 is YYEEEE. The CDR3 spells CASAGGNSPLHF. CDR3 in DNA: TGTGCCAGCGCCGGGGGAAATTCACCCCTCCACTTT.

This chain links TRBV30 with TRBJ1-1; D perhaps matches TRBD1 (5 bases). CDR1 and CDR2 (germline): GTSNPN, SVGIG (reference sequence). This CDR3 is 14 amino acids long. The V end was cut by 0 bases, the J end by 11 bases, with 19 bases between. The CDR3 protein is CAWSVPGLNLAAFF. In nucleotides, the CDR3 is TGTGCCTGGAGTGTCCCGGGACTCAACCTGGCTGCTTTCTTT.

This chain uses TRBV7-2 with TRBJ2-3, with TRBD2 matching over 11 bases. There are 17 residues in the CDR3. The ends lost 3 bases at V and 4 bases at J; junction bases unmatched: 9. CDR1 and CDR2 (germline): SGHTA, FQGNSA. The CDR3 region is CASSFFALAGGADTQYF. The CDR3 DNA reads as TGTGCCAGCAGCTTTTTTGCTCTAGCGGGAGGAGCAGATACGCAGTATTTT.

The gene calls are TRBV10-1 and TRBJ2-1, with 9 bases identical to TRBD1. J lost 1 base, V lost 2 bases, and 6 bases had no gene match. This CDR3 has 17 residues. Germline CDR1 is WNHNN and CDR2 is SYGVQD (reference sequence). CDR3 DNA: TGCGCCAGCAGTGAGAGTTTGGGACAGGGTTCCTACAATGAGCAGTTCTTC. Translation: CASSESLGQGSYNEQFF.

This chain links TRBV6-5 with TRBJ2-3, with 8 bases fitting TRBD2. The germline V gene encodes CDR1 MNHEY and CDR2 SVGAGI. The V segment lost 2 bases and the J segment 5 bases; nucleotides outside the gene matches: 6. The CDR3 runs to 15 residues. CDR3 sequence (DNA): TGTGCCAGCAGTTACGGCGGGGGGCGGGGAGATACGCAGTATTTT. Its protein product is CASSYGGGRGDTQYF.

V usage is TRBV6-5 and J usage is TRBJ2-3; the match to TRBD2 covers 8 bases. Trimming took 2 bases from V and 3 from J; bases not matched to a gene: 4. CDR1 is MNHEY, CDR2 SVGAGI, per germline. This CDR3 region has 15 residues. As DNA, the CDR3 is TGTGCCAGCAGTTACGGGACGGGGGGGACAGATACGCAGTATTTT. It is translated as CASSYGTGGTDTQYF.

The rearrangement links TRBV6-1 to TRBJ1-2; 9 bases line up with TRBD1. Trimming cost V 7 bases and J 4 bases; bases outside gene matches: 10. The CDR3 runs 15 residues. From germline, CDR1 is MNHNS and CDR2 SASEGT. As DNA, the CDR3 is TGTGCCAGCAATCCAGGGACAGGGCCGGGCTATGGCTACACCTTC. Protein: CASNPGTGPGYGYTF.

This clone was seen only a few times. The chain has TRBV10-1 and TRBJ1-1; 7 bases align to TRBD1. This CDR3 is 15 amino acids long. Germline CDR1 WNHNN, CDR2 SYGVQD (reference sequence). The junction had 7 bases not matched to a gene; V was cut back by 3 bases and J by 3 bases. DNA of the CDR3: TGCGCCAGCAGTGAATTACAGGGGATTGACACTGAAGCTTTCTTT. It codes for CASSELQGIDTEAFF.

The rearrangement uses TRBV5-1 and TRBJ2-2; 10 bases line up with TRBD1. CDR1 and CDR2 from the germline V gene are SGHRS and YFSETQ. V was clipped by 4 bases and J by 4 bases; unmatched bases: 4. The CDR3 is 15 residues long. The CDR3 nucleotides are TGCGCCAGCAGCCCGGACAGGGGGGTCACCGGGGAGCTGTTTTTT. Translation: CASSPDRGVTGELFF.